These 22 T cell receptor beta chains were all obtained from the same sample, sequenced in a study of siplizumab effects on memory and regulatory T cells. TCRdb's copy holds only in-frame clones and misses some; the assay was immunoSEQ multiplex PCR. The sample carries about 69,000 clones, about 87% recorded once. The sequenced sample was Tregs sorted from blood. These receptors all stem from a human donor in good health.

This chain joins TRBV7-3 and TRBJ2-1; D call uncertain. The CDR3 has 13 residues. Germline V gene sequence: CDR1 SGHTA, CDR2 FQGTGA. Trimming removed 2 bases at V and 5 bases at J, with 7 bases between. CDR3: CASSLARDNEQFF. As DNA, the CDR3 is TGTGCCAGCAGCTTAGCCAGAGACAATGAGCAGTTCTTC.

V and J are TRBV6-5 and TRBJ1-1, with 7 positions matching TRBD1. Germline V gives CDR1 MNHEY, CDR2 SVGAGI. The CDR3 is 14 residues long. Trimming removed 6 bases from V and 0 bases from J; junction bases left unmatched: 4. The CDR3 sequence: CASSRGQMNTEAFF. CDR3 sequence (DNA): TGTGCCAGCAGCAGGGGACAGATGAACACTGAAGCTTTCTTT.

The chain carries TRBV7-9 and TRBJ1-5, with D maybe TRBD1 (6 bases). V dropped 1 base and J dropped 4 bases, with 8 bases sitting between them. There are 14 residues in the CDR3. Germline V gives CDR1 SEHNR, CDR2 FQNEAQ (reference sequence). CDR3 sequence: CASSLDRANQPQHF. The DNA of the CDR3 is TGTGCCAGCAGCTTAGACAGGGCGAATCAGCCCCAGCATTTT.

This chain links TRBV29-1 with TRBJ1-1; no reliable D call. Germline assignment: CDR1 SQVTM and CDR2 ANQGSEA. This CDR3 comprises 14 residues. V lost 2 bases and J 1 base, leaving 11 bases between the germline ends. Here the CDR3 reads CSVELGLPNTEAFF. The CDR3 region has the DNA TGCAGCGTTGAATTGGGCCTACCGAACACTGAAGCTTTCTTT.

The genes are TRBV6-5 and TRBJ1-5; 12 bases are a match to TRBD1. The V gene end was trimmed by 5 bases and the J gene end by 5 bases; junction bases not matched to a gene: 4. The CDR3 is made up of 15 amino acids. CDR1 is MNHEY, CDR2 SVGAGI, per germline. The CDR3 DNA reads TGTGCCAGCAGTCCGGGACAGGGGGCCCATCAGCCCCAGCATTTT. Translation gives CASSPGQGAHQPQHF.

The chain combines TRBV30 with TRBJ2-3; 14 bases are a match to TRBD2. CDR1 GTSNPN and CDR2 SVGIG come from the germline V gene (reference sequence). This CDR3 region has 16 residues. V lost 2 bases, J lost 5 bases, and 6 bases stayed unmatched. The CDR3 loop reads CAWSKGLAGVGDTQYF. DNA of the CDR3: TGTGCCTGGAGTAAGGGACTAGCGGGAGTAGGAGATACGCAGTATTTT.

The chain carries TRBV5-1 and TRBJ2-6; possibly TRBD2 for D (6 bases). The CDR3 is made up of 16 amino acids. V lost 1 base, J lost 2 bases, and 10 bases lay in between. Germline V gene lookup returns CDR1 SGHRS and CDR2 YFSETQ. The CDR3, as DNA: TGCGCCAGCAGCTTGTCCTCGGGGGCTGGGGCCAACGTCCTGACTTTC. Translation gives CASSLSSGAGANVLTF.

The rearrangement joins TRBV11-3 to TRBJ2-4; D may be TRBD2 (7 bases). Germline V gene lookup returns CDR1 SGHNT and CDR2 YENEEA. This CDR3 has 20 residues. V was trimmed by 3 bases and J by 4 bases, leaving 28 bases between them. CDR3 protein: CASSFNSGDFSGSKKNIQYF. The CDR3 nucleotides read TGTGCCAGCAGCTTTAACTCAGGGGACTTTAGCGGGTCCAAGAAAAACATTCAGTACTTC.

The chain couples TRBV18 to TRBJ2-2; D is possibly TRBD1 (5 bases). The CDR3 consists of 17 residues. V was pared by 2 bases and J by 1 base, with 14 bases between. The germline gives CDR1 KGHSH, CDR2 LQKENI. The DNA of the CDR3 is TGTGCCAGCTCACCAATCGGTCAGGGATTGAACACCGGGGAGCTGTTTTTT. This gives the protein CASSPIGQGLNTGELFF.

The chain's CDR3 is CASSESSGRVLEQYF. For the CDR3, the DNA is TGTGCCAGCAGCGAATCTAGCGGGAGGGTCCTCGAGCAGTACTTC. The chain is built from TRBV7-2 and TRBJ2-7, with 12 bases matching TRBD2. Germline CDR1 SGHTA, CDR2 FQGNSA. The CDR3 is 15 residues long. V was pared by 5 bases and J by 6 bases, with 8 bases of the junction left unmatched.

This clone has only one observation. The chain couples TRBV11-2 to TRBJ2-6; D is possibly TRBD1 (6 bases). CDR1 and CDR2 from the germline V gene are SGHAT and FQNNGV. There are 17 residues in the CDR3. V was cut by 5 bases and J by 0 bases, with 14 bases left in between. The CDR3 protein is CASSLLQGPSGANVLTF. CDR3 nucleotide sequence: TGTGCCAGCAGCCTCTTACAGGGCCCCTCTGGGGCCAACGTCCTGACTTTC.

V is TRBV6-1 and J is TRBJ1-5; 9 nucleotides line up with TRBD1. Trimming cost V 6 bases and J 2 bases; bases outside gene matches: 5. Germline V CDR1 and CDR2: MNHNS, SASEGT. The CDR3 is made up of 15 amino acids. In DNA form, the CDR3 reads TGTGCCAGCAGATTGGACAGGGGAGGCAATCAGCCCCAGCATTTT. It specifies CASRLDRGGNQPQHF.

As concerns this clone: The same CDR3 can be traced to other DNA sequences in this sample. The CDR3 sequence is CAWRGTDTQYF. The CDR3 DNA is TGTGCCTGGAGAGGGACAGATACGCAGTATTTT. The chain combines TRBV30 with TRBJ2-3; D ambiguous. Trimming pared 3 bases from V and 3 bases from J, leaving 4 bases between. The V gene's germline CDR1 is GTSNPN and CDR2 SVGIG (reference sequence). CDR3 length: 11 residues.

The chain links TRBV14 to TRBJ1-2; the D is unclear. CDR1 and CDR2 (germline): SGHDN, FVKESK. This CDR3 is 19 amino acids long. Deletions cut 2 bases from V and 6 bases from J, with 28 bases between. The CDR3 DNA reads TGTGCCAGCAGCCAAAGAGTATCTCACTTTGGGGATCCTCGCGATGGCTACACCTTC. Translating gives CASSQRVSHFGDPRDGYTF.

This clone was observed a few times. The chain is built from TRBV6-5 and TRBJ1-5; D perhaps matches TRBD1 (6 bases). Trimming removed 5 bases from V and 9 bases from J, with 14 bases in between. CDR1 and CDR2 from the germline V gene are MNHEY and SVGAGI. The CDR3 is made up of 13 amino acids. CDR3 DNA sequence: TGTGCCAGCAGTGGACCACAGGGAGCGCCCCAGCATTTT. Protein: CASSGPQGAPQHF.

This chain connects TRBV5-1 to TRBJ2-1, with 11 bases lining up with TRBD2. Germline V gene sequence: CDR1 SGHRS, CDR2 YFSETQ. Germline trimming cut 0 bases from V and 7 bases from J; bases unmatched to any gene: 18. CDR3 size: 20 residues. The CDR3 loop is CASSLVRPSPSASGRNEQFF. The CDR3, as DNA: TGCGCCAGCAGCTTGGTAAGGCCGTCACCTTCGGCTAGCGGGAGGAATGAGCAGTTCTTC.

This rearrangement joins TRBV29-1 to TRBJ2-6; D is undetermined. Germline V lookup: CDR1 SQVTM, CDR2 ANQGSEA. The CDR3 consists of 17 residues. V lost 1 base and J lost 0, with 13 bases in between. The CDR3 is CSVEGSRSLSGANVLTF. For the CDR3, the DNA is TGCAGCGTTGAAGGTAGCCGCTCCCTCTCTGGGGCCAACGTCCTGACTTTC.

This chain links TRBV18 with TRBJ2-7; D is ambiguous. The germline V gene encodes CDR1 KGHSH and CDR2 LQKENI. CDR3 length: 15 amino acids. V shed 3 bases and J shed 0 bases, with 12 bases lying between them. The CDR3 nucleotides are TGTGCCAGCTCACCTGGTTTGGGGATCTCCTACGAGCAGTACTTC. Residues: CASSPGLGISYEQYF.

This clone was counted once. V gene TRBV7-9 combines with J gene TRBJ1-2; D unresolved. V dropped 1 base and J dropped 2 bases, with 8 bases sitting between them. Germline assignment: CDR1 SEHNR and CDR2 FQNEAQ (reference sequence). The CDR3 covers 14 residues. In DNA, the CDR3 is TGTGCCAGCAGCTTAGGCCGATTCAACTATGGCTACACCTTC. The encoded protein is CASSLGRFNYGYTF. The full variable domain, with the rest looked up from reference TRBV7-9 and TRBJ1-2, is DTGVSQNPRHKITKRGQNVTFRCDPISEHNRLYWYRQTLGQGPEFLTYFQNEAQLEKSRLLSDRFSAERPKGSFSTLEIQRTEQGDSAMYLCASSLGRFNYGYTFGSGTRLTVV.

V usage is TRBV18 and J usage is TRBJ2-7; 8 bases agree with TRBD2. The length of the CDR3 is 14 residues. Germline V gene sequence: CDR1 KGHSH, CDR2 LQKENI. V shed 3 bases and J 3 bases; nucleotides not matched to a gene: 4. In nucleotides, the CDR3 is TGTGCCAGCTCACCGGGACTAGGGGTCTACGAGCAGTACTTC. Translation: CASSPGLGVYEQYF.

The chain employs TRBV29-1 and TRBJ1-1; no clear D. The CDR3 has 11 residues. V lost 4 bases, J lost 0 bases, and 3 bases lay in between. Germline CDR1 SQVTM, CDR2 ANQGSEA. The CDR3 sequence is CSVAMNTEAFF. CDR3 nucleotide sequence: TGCAGCGTTGCAATGAACACTGAAGCTTTCTTT.

The chain employs TRBV30 and TRBJ2-2; 8 bases are a match to TRBD1. CDR1 is GTSNPN, CDR2 SVGIG, per germline (reference sequence). CDR3 length equals 18 residues. The ends lost 0 bases at V and 0 bases at J; junction bases unmatched: 9. DNA for the CDR3: TGTGCCTGGAGTGTTAGAACAGGGGGGATAGCGAACACCGGGGAGCTGTTTTTT. Its protein is CAWSVRTGGIANTGELFF.